One sample yielded the 19 T cell receptor beta chains listed below, sequenced in a study of blood T cells in healthy people across ages. A J-beta primer mix and a sample-barcoded 5' primer were used in a second PCR of roughly 6 to 12 cycles. TCRdb reprocessed the 5' RACE reads with MiXCR, giving one entry per CDR3 protein. The sample carries approximately 360,000 distinct CDR3 sequences, roughly half recorded once. Sequencing was performed on blood. These receptors came from a man in his sixties in good health.

This chain uses TRBV3-1 with TRBJ1-4; possibly TRBD1 for D (5 bases). V was clipped by 0 bases and J by 5 bases, with 16 bases between them. The germline V gene encodes CDR1 LGHDT and CDR2 YNNKEL (reference sequence). This CDR3 has 17 amino acids. The CDR3 loop is CASSQELGQTGNEKLFF. CDR3 nucleotide sequence: TGTGCCAGCAGCCAAGAGTTGGGGCAGACGGGGAATGAAAAACTGTTTTTT.

The chain joins TRBV20-1 to TRBJ2-1; D gene unclear. CDR1 and CDR2 (germline): DFQATT, SNEGSKA (reference sequence). This CDR3 contains 13 residues. Trimming left V 5 bases short and J 4 bases short, with 12 bases between. CDR3 residues: CSAHRAPYNEQFF. The CDR3 nucleotides read TGCAGTGCTCACCGAGCCCCTTACAATGAGCAGTTCTTC.

The CDR3 region has the DNA TGCGCCAGCAGCCCGACTAGCGGGGAGGTCGAGGGGCAGTTCTTC. Its translation: CASSPTSGEVEGQFF. The rearrangement uses TRBV5-1 and TRBJ2-1, with TRBD2 matching 11 bases. Germline-derived CDR1 and CDR2 are SGHRS and YFSETQ. The CDR3 loop spans 15 amino acids. Unmatched junction bases numbered 12, after V lost 4 bases and J lost 12 bases.

The rearrangement links TRBV6-5 to TRBJ1-6, with 10 bases identical to TRBD1. This CDR3 comprises 16 residues. V lost 7 bases and J lost 2; bases outside the gene matches: 5. Per germline, CDR1 MNHEY and CDR2 SVGAGI. The CDR3 is CASKTGTGAYNSPLHF. CDR3 DNA sequence: TGTGCCAGCAAGACCGGGACAGGGGCCTATAATTCACCCCTCCACTTT.

In this sample, this clonotype turned up many times. This rearrangement joins TRBV28 to TRBJ2-4, with TRBD1 matching over 8 bases. The CDR3 extends over 18 amino acids. J was trimmed by 0 bases and V by 6 bases; bases with no gene match: 13. CDR1 and CDR2 from the germline V gene are MDHEN and SYDVKM. The CDR3 region is CASSPRGTGTLAKNIQYF. The CDR3 coding sequence is TGTGCCAGCAGCCCAAGGGGGACAGGAACCTTAGCCAAAAACATTCAGTACTTC.

In its sample, this clonotype was seen a few times. This rearrangement joins TRBV6-5 to TRBJ2-6; possible D gene TRBD1, 6 bases. The V gene lost 5 bases and the J gene lost 5 bases, with 13 bases spanning the gap. Germline CDR1 reads MNHEY; CDR2 reads SVGAGI. The CDR3 sequence is 15 residues long. In DNA, the CDR3 is TGTGCCAGCAGTGTCACAGGGTCAAGGGCCAACGTCCTGACTTTC. Translation gives CASSVTGSRANVLTF.

The chain uses TRBV2 and TRBJ1-6; 12 nucleotides align to TRBD1. V was pared by 6 bases and J by 8 bases, with 5 bases of the junction left unmatched. In germline, CDR1 is SNHLY, CDR2 FYNNEI. This CDR3 has 15 residues. CDR3 DNA sequence: TGTGCCAGCAGACGGGACAGGGGGCTTTATTCACCCCTCCACTTT. Residues: CASRRDRGLYSPLHF.

This rearrangement joins TRBV7-9 to TRBJ2-3; D may be TRBD1 (6 bases). Germline V lookup: CDR1 SEHNR, CDR2 FQNEAQ (reference sequence). Deletions cut 3 bases from V and 2 bases from J, with 9 bases between. This CDR3 has 14 residues. CDR3 amino acids: CASSLDSPTDTQYF. DNA for the CDR3: TGTGCCAGCAGCTTGGACAGTCCCACAGATACGCAGTATTTT.

The rearrangement joins TRBV29-1 to TRBJ2-3, with TRBD1 matching 7 bases. CDR3 length equals 16 residues. Trimming took 3 bases from V and 1 from J; bases not matched to a gene: 10. The germline V gene has CDR1 SQVTM and CDR2 ANQGSEA. CDR3 in amino acids: CSVDKSGGVGTDTQYF. The DNA for the CDR3 is TGCAGCGTTGATAAGTCAGGGGGAGTTGGCACAGATACGCAGTATTTT.

The chain combines TRBV6-6 with TRBJ2-5, with 7 bases matching TRBD2. The CDR3 length is 14 residues. Germline assignment: CDR1 MNHNY and CDR2 SVGAGI (reference sequence). Trimming removed 5 bases from V and 11 bases from J; junction bases left unmatched: 14. CDR3 nucleotide sequence: TGTGCCAGCAGTACGGGGGGAACTACGTCAAAGCAGTACTTC. Amino acids: CASSTGGTTSKQYF.

Points on this clonotype: One junction end disagrees with the germline gene, perhaps due to a read error. The chain employs TRBV7-7 and TRBJ2-4, with D perhaps given as TRBD1 or TRBD2 (5 bases each). CDR3 length equals 17 residues. The V gene's germline CDR1 is SSHAT and CDR2 FNYEAQ (reference sequence). This CDR3 reads CASSATGTVEAKNIQYF. CDR3 coding DNA: TGTGCTAGCAGCGCCACCGGGACGGTCGAAGCCAAAAACATTCAGTACTTC.

This chain connects TRBV7-2 to TRBJ2-1; 16 bases line up with TRBD2. The J call is in doubt because the DNA end fits TRBJ2-7 better. Germline V gene lookup returns CDR1 SGHTA and CDR2 FQGNSA. The CDR3 sequence is 17 residues long. The CDR3 nucleotides read TGTGCCAGCAGCTTGGGACTAGCGGGAGGGGTGGGCAATGAGCAGTACTTC. Translating gives CASSLGLAGGVGNEQYF.

This chain links TRBV6-6 with TRBJ2-7; D unclear. This CDR3 has 13 amino acids. Germline values: CDR1 MNHNY, CDR2 SVGAGI (reference sequence). The V gene lost 8 bases and the J gene lost 0 bases, with 11 bases spanning the gap. CDR3 protein: CASLLANSYEQYF. Written as DNA, the CDR3 is TGTGCCAGCCTACTGGCGAACTCCTACGAGCAGTACTTC.

This clonotype was seen at least ten times. This chain's CDR3 is CASSPGTSGGSETQYF. DNA for the CDR3: TGTGCCAGCAGCCCCGGAACTAGCGGGGGTTCGGAGACCCAGTACTTC. The chain employs TRBV6-2 or TRBV6-3 and TRBJ2-5, with 11 positions matching TRBD2. V lost 6 bases to trimming and J lost 5 bases; unmatched junction nucleotides: 11. Germline V lookup: CDR1 MNHEY, CDR2 SVGEGT. The CDR3 is 16 residues long.

J is TRBJ2-1 and V is TRBV10-3; 7 nucleotides match TRBD1. Trimming removed 5 bases from V and 4 bases from J; junction bases left unmatched: 11. The CDR3 spans 16 residues. CDR1 and CDR2 from the germline V gene are ENHRY and SYGVKD. In DNA, the CDR3 is TGTGCCATCAGTAGACAGGGCGGTAGTACTTACAATGAGCAGTTCTTC. Protein sequence: CAISRQGGSTYNEQFF.

In the case of this clonotype: Because the CDR3's place on the DNA is in doubt, the DNA is left out and the CDR3 is given as listed by TCRdb. The genes are TRBV29-1 and TRBJ1-2; the D call in the table, TRBD1, was not verified against the DNA. Germline CDR1 reads SQVTM; CDR2 reads ANQGSEA. Termini included, the CDR3 measures 12 amino acids. The CDR3 protein is CSAGQAGYGCTF.

This clonotype was observed a few times. The chain uses TRBV29-1 and TRBJ2-2; 8 nucleotides line up with TRBD1. V shed 7 bases, J shed 4 bases, and the junction held 5 bases outside the gene matches. There are 13 residues in the CDR3. The germline V gene has CDR1 SQVTM and CDR2 ANQGSEA. The CDR3 sequence: CSGNRGSTGELFF. CDR3 sequence (DNA): TGCAGCGGTAACAGGGGGAGCACCGGGGAGCTGTTTTTT.

This clonotype turned up a few times. The J gene is TRBJ2-2, the V gene TRBV5-1, with 10 bases identical to TRBD2. The CDR3 loop spans 17 amino acids. Trimming took 4 bases from V and 7 from J; bases not matched to a gene: 13. Per the germline V gene, CDR1 is SGHRS and CDR2 is YFSETQ. In DNA form, the CDR3 reads TGCGCCAGCAGCCCATCTAGCGGGAGAAAGCTTGGCGGGGAGCTGTTTTTT. Its translation: CASSPSSGRKLGGELFF.

This chain links TRBV11-1 with TRBJ2-3; 7 positions agree with TRBD2. V shed 5 bases and J 0 bases; nucleotides not matched to a gene: 2. The germline gives CDR1 SGHAT, CDR2 FQDESV (reference sequence). The CDR3 length is 14 residues. CDR3 bases: TGTGCCAGCAGCCGGGGGGTTAGCACAGATACGCAGTATTTT. Translating gives CASSRGVSTDTQYF.